This TCR beta chain stems from a study of T-cell memory formation after mild COVID-19. After 5'RACE with constant-segment primers, TCR alpha and TCR beta cDNA libraries carrying sample barcodes and UMIs were obtained. A single record per CDR3 protein comes from TCRdb applying MiXCR to the 5' RACE reads. This sample has hundreds of thousands of distinct CDR3 sequences; approximately 8% occur once, and the top ten carry approximately 22%. The CDR3 totals 14 residues. Trimming took off 2 bases at V and 1 base at J, with 6 bases between the two ends. Per the germline V gene, CDR1 is MNHEY and CDR2 is SMNVEV (reference sequence). This clonotype was counted a few times. No antigen is known for it. Study-level points and caveats: Whether day 37 second-wave clones are SARS-CoV-2-specific was not confirmed.

This TCR was recovered from a man aged 18 to 29 who had mild COVID-19 (a few samples of this study predate the infection). Cell type and time point are not known. V usage is TRBV27 and J usage is TRBJ1-5, with D unclear. Sequencing was carried out using PBMCs or a T cell subset sorted from them (not recorded which). Here the CDR3 DNA reads TGTGCCAGCAGTTTAGTACCGAGCAATCAGCCCCAGCATTTT. It is translated as CASSLVPSNQPQHF.